Shown below are 13 T cell receptor beta chains from a single sample sequenced in a study of T cell responses to AZD1222 COVID-19 vaccine. TCRdb's table, derived via immunoSEQ multiplex PCR, lists solely in-frame clones and lacks some. The sample holds fewer than 70,000 clones, over 70% seen once. Source: peripheral blood, taken 28 days after the second AZD1222 dose. The source is an adult who received the AZD1222 COVID-19 vaccine.

Only a few counts were recorded for this clone. The chain links TRBV3-1 (or the pseudogene TRBV3-2) to TRBJ1-6; D is ambiguous. In germline, CDR1 is LGHDT, CDR2 YNNKEL (reference sequence). The V and J ends lost 5 bases and 9 bases respectively, with 11 bases between them. The CDR3 has 13 amino acids. The CDR3 nucleotides are TGTGCCAGCAGCGATTCCCCAGGTTCACCCCTCCACTTT. Translating it yields CASSDSPGSPLHF.

V gene TRBV6-5 combines with J gene TRBJ2-1; no definite D call. CDR1 is MNHEY, CDR2 SVGAGI, per germline. V was trimmed by 6 bases and J by 5 bases, leaving 11 bases between them. This CDR3 region has 13 residues. Here the CDR3 reads CASSSGRHNEQFF. The CDR3 region has the DNA TGTGCCAGCAGCTCTGGACGTCACAATGAGCAGTTCTTC.

This clone was picked up one time. The genes are TRBV6-5 and TRBJ2-7; TRBD1 agrees at 9 bases. In germline, CDR1 is MNHEY, CDR2 SVGAGI. J was trimmed by 9 bases and V by 2 bases; bases with no gene match: 5. This CDR3 has 13 residues. The CDR3 nucleotides read TGTGCCAGCAGTTACAAACAGGGGGCATTGCAGTACTTC. Its translation: CASSYKQGALQYF.

This clone was seen more than once but under ten times. DNA of the CDR3: TGTGCCAGCAGTAGGACAGGGGAACCTAACTATGGCTACACCTTC. Translating it yields CASSRTGEPNYGYTF. The chain is built from TRBV6-5 and TRBJ1-2, with 9 nucleotides matching TRBD1. V shed 5 bases and J 0 bases; nucleotides not matched to a gene: 4. The CDR3 is made up of 15 amino acids. Per the germline V gene, CDR1 is MNHEY and CDR2 is SVGAGI.

Here the CDR3 DNA reads TGTGCCAGCAGCTTTATCGACAGGGAACACGAGCAGTACTTC. Amino acids: CASSFIDREHEQYF. V usage is TRBV5-6 and J usage is TRBJ2-7; 7 nucleotides agree with TRBD1. This CDR3 region has 14 residues. Germline assignment: CDR1 SGHDT and CDR2 YYEEEE. V shed 2 bases, J shed 5 bases, and the junction held 7 bases outside the gene matches. Filled out from reference TRBV5-6 and TRBJ2-7, the complete variable domain reads DAGVTQSPTHLIKTRGQQVTLRCSPKSGHDTVSWYQQALGQGPQFIFQYYEEEERQRGNFPDRFSGHQFPNYSSELNVNALLLGDSALYLCASSFIDREHEQYFGPGTRLTVT.

The chain employs TRBV12-3 or TRBV12-4 and TRBJ1-1; D unresolved. The CDR3 totals 12 residues. V was pared by 5 bases and J by 8 bases, with 12 bases between. CDR3: CASSHHGGEAFF. The DNA for the CDR3 is TGTGCCAGCAGTCATCATGGAGGAGAAGCTTTCTTT.

The V call is TRBV11-2, the J call TRBJ2-7, with D unresolved. Germline CDR1 reads SGHAT; CDR2 reads FQNNGV. The length of the CDR3 is 11 residues. Trimming pared 5 bases from V and 7 bases from J, leaving 9 bases between. The CDR3 spells CASSTSLEQYF. CDR3 DNA: TGTGCCAGCAGCACCTCCCTGGAGCAGTACTTC.

CDR3 sequence reads: CSVAQSGRETQYF. In nucleotides, the CDR3 is TGCAGCGTTGCCCAGTCGGGGCGGGAGACCCAGTACTTC. The chain carries TRBV29-1 and TRBJ2-5, with D perhaps given as TRBD1 or TRBD2 (5 bases each). CDR1 and CDR2 from the germline V gene are SQVTM and ANQGSEA. Trimming took off 4 bases at V and 5 bases at J, with 14 bases between the two ends. This CDR3 region has 13 residues.

In its sample, this clone was seen a few times. The CDR3 sequence: CASSKTQESTNEKLFF. The CDR3 bases are TGTGCCAGCAGTAAAACCCAAGAGTCAACTAATGAAAAACTGTTTTTT. V usage is TRBV28 and J usage is TRBJ1-4; D is ambiguous. Germline assignment: CDR1 MDHEN and CDR2 SYDVKM. The CDR3 totals 16 residues. The ends were cut back, 5 bases at V and 0 bases at J, with 13 bases in the middle.

This sequence joins TRBV7-2 and TRBJ2-6; 11 bases are a match to TRBD2. CDR1 is SGHTA and CDR2 is FQGNSA in the germline V gene. The V and J ends lost 1 base and 0 bases, in that order; junction bases with no gene match: 2. The length of the CDR3 is 18 residues. In DNA form, the CDR3 reads TGTGCCAGCAGCTTAGGACTAGCGGGACCCTCTGGGGCCAACGTCCTGACTTTC. It translates to CASSLGLAGPSGANVLTF.

This chain joins TRBV6-2 or TRBV6-3 and TRBJ1-6, with a possible D match to TRBD1 (6 bases). From germline, CDR1 is MNHEY and CDR2 SVGEGT. The CDR3 covers 13 residues. Trimming left V 5 bases short and J 9 bases short, with 11 bases between. CDR3 sequence reads: CASSGQLGSPLHF. The CDR3 DNA reads TGTGCCAGCAGTGGACAGTTGGGTTCACCCCTCCACTTT.

This sequence joins TRBV5-1 and TRBJ2-5, with D tentatively TRBD1 (5 bases). The CDR3 length is 13 residues. Trimming stripped 4 bases from V and 3 bases from J, with 10 bases between. The germline CDR1 and CDR2 sequences are SGHRS and YFSETQ. CDR3 region: CASSGAVKETQYF. The CDR3 DNA is TGCGCCAGCAGCGGGGCTGTCAAAGAGACCCAGTACTTC.

V usage is TRBV6-2 or TRBV6-3 and J usage is TRBJ1-2; D gene unclear. The length of the CDR3 is 15 residues. Germline lookup yields CDR1 MNHEY and CDR2 SVGEGT. V gave up 0 bases and J gave up 5 bases, with 13 bases separating them. The CDR3 DNA is TGTGCCAGCAGTTACTCCTCAGGACCCGTGTATGGCTACACCTTC. Its protein product is CASSYSSGPVYGYTF.